The sequence of this T cell receptor (beta chain) was determined in a study of Graves' ophthalmopathy and Graves' hyperthyroidism. Whole-study context: The authors collected peripheral blood at initial diagnosis, before any treatment. Findings of the study overall: Blood also harbored most expanded thyroid clonotypes above 0.001 frequency. Both a roughly 65% sensitivity and a 72.22% specificity characterized the model's predictions of ophthalmopathy progression.

To note about this clonotype: Its antigen is currently unknown.

CDR3 length: 17 residues. The germline CDR1 and CDR2 sequences are MDHEN and SYDVKM. V shed 4 bases and J 1 base; nucleotides not matched to a gene: 9. RNA transcripts were the source from which TCR beta CDR3 regions were amplified. HTBI primers were used in a first-round RT-PCR, which preceded a second-round multiplex PCR. MiXCR was run by TCRdb on the multiplex PCR reads, yielding one entry per CDR3 protein. The table includes roughly 500,000 distinct CDR3 sequences, roughly 14% detected once. Ophthalmopathy cases showed moderate-to-severe activity, scoring CAS ≥3 and NOSPECS ≥4, with duration under 3 months.

The clonotype comes from a woman under 40 with Graves' ophthalmopathy. The specimen sequenced was blood. The chain employs TRBV28 and TRBJ2-5; 10 positions agree with TRBD2. The CDR3 DNA sequence: TGTGCCAGCAGTTGGTCCGGGACTAGCGAATTCCAAGAGACCCAGTACTTC. It translates to CASSWSGTSEFQETQYF.